The rows below give T cell receptor beta chains drawn from one sample of a study of CD8 T cells in cerebrospinal fluid in Alzheimer's disease. TCRdb reprocessed the 10x single-cell sequencing reads and keeps a single row for each CDR3 protein, giving no DNA. The listing contains roughly 1,300 distinct CDR3 sequences. Sequenced sample: cerebrospinal fluid. Receptor source: a human donor with mild cognitive impairment. Each CDR3 is given with its conserved first and last residue. Each record gives: V gene, clone size, J gene, CDR3 protein. Clone size appears in some rows only: once, few, many, or a class for an expanded clone.

TRBV5-4	medium-sized	TRBJ1-6	CASSLAQGRNSPLHF
TRBV6-2/TRBV6-3	medium-sized	TRBJ2-7	CASSVDSSYEQYF
TRBV7-2	medium-sized	TRBJ2-3	CASSFGPASDTQYF
TRBV6-5	medium-sized	TRBJ2-5	CASSSGGTGRETQYF
TRBV9	medium-sized	TRBJ2-1	CASSVDGTGGNEQFF
TRBV5-6	-	TRBJ2-5	CASSPDRGGQYF
TRBV20-1	large	TRBJ2-6	CSAREGTGSGANVLTF
TRBV3-1	large	TRBJ2-1	CASSQDGTRNNEQFF
TRBV6-6	medium-sized	TRBJ2-4	CASSPQTLAKNIQYF
TRBV30	medium-sized	TRBJ2-3	CAWTLGLPLGDTQYF
TRBV6-2/TRBV6-3	medium-sized	TRBJ2-7	CASSYPPRTYEQYF
TRBV4-1	medium-sized	TRBJ1-4	CASLGGSGGPNEKLFF
TRBV18	medium-sized	TRBJ1-2	CASSPDEATDPKNYGYTF
TRBV20-1	medium-sized	TRBJ1-5	CSAKDRVGIAISNQPQHF
TRBV6-2/TRBV6-3	medium-sized	TRBJ1-6	CASSYSASGPYSPLHF
TRBV6-2/TRBV6-3	-	TRBJ2-7	CASSSSDRAPHEQYF
TRBV5-6	-	TRBJ1-6	CASSPRSGPGAYNSPLHF
TRBV18	medium-sized	TRBJ2-1	CASSPRVKDNEQFF
TRBV9	large	TRBJ1-6	CASSVGSEGSPLHF
TRBV6-5	medium-sized	TRBJ2-7	CASRPLDSSREQYF
TRBV6-5	large	TRBJ1-6	CASRQSSYNSPLHF
TRBV6-5	large	TRBJ1-3	CASGQGRNTIYF
TRBV3-1	large	TRBJ1-6	CASSQDVWSSYNSPLHF
TRBV27	medium-sized	TRBJ1-1	CATSLDRALNTEAFF
TRBV19	medium-sized	TRBJ1-2	CASSSSYGYTF
TRBV18	medium-sized	TRBJ1-1	CASSERDRGRYTEAFF